The entry below describes one T cell receptor (beta chain). Germline CDR1 and CDR2: MNHEY and SVGAGI. CDR3 length equals 14 residues. Trimming took 5 bases from V and 3 from J; bases not matched to a gene: 6. Recruits, aged about 18 to 90 years, lived in 24 US areas. This specimen belongs to a study of blood T cell repertoires in COVID-19. Background on the study: Nucleic acid was either cDNA or gDNA, and it came from T cells, B-cell-depleted T cells, or PBMCs.

The method was immunoSEQ multiplex PCR; TCRdb's version includes in-frame clones alone and lacks a portion of them. The sample consists of 300,000 to 350,000 clones, 70% to 90% of them appearing once. The specimen sequenced was PBMCs or T cells enriched from blood (not recorded which). The genes are TRBV6-5 and TRBJ1-2, with 7 nucleotides matching TRBD1. The origin of this receptor is a man aged 30 to 45 who had recovered from COVID-19. CDR3 residues: CASSPGGQDYGYTF. The DNA of the CDR3 is TGTGCCAGCAGTCCAGGGGGGCAGGACTATGGCTACACCTTC.